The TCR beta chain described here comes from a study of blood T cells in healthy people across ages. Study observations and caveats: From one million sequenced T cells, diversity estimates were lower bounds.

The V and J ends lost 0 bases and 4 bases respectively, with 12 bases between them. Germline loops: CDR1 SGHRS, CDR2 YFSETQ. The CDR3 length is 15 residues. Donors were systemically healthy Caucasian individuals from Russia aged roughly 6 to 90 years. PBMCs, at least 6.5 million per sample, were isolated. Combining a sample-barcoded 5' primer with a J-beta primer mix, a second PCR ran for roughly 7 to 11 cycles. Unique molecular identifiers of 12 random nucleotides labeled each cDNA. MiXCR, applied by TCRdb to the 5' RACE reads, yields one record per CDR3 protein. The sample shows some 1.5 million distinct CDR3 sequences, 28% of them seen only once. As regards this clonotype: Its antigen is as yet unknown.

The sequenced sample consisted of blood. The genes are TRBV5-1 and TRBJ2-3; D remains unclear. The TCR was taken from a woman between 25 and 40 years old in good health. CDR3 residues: CASSLGASVSDTQYF. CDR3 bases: TGCGCCAGCAGCTTGGGGGCGAGTGTGTCAGATACGCAGTATTTT.